This entry lists 10 T cell receptor beta chains sequenced from one sample in a study of T-cell memory formation after mild COVID-19. TCRdb itself ran the 5' RACE reads through MiXCR, one entry per CDR3 protein. The profile shows 300,000 to 400,000 distinct CDR3 sequences, less than 20% of them singletons. Sequenced sample: PBMCs or a T cell subset sorted from them (not recorded which). Source of these receptors: a man between 18 and 35 years old who had mild COVID-19 (a few samples of this study predate the infection). Cell type and time point are not known.

This sequence joins TRBV4-1 and TRBJ1-1, with D unresolved. The CDR3 extends over 13 amino acids. Trimming stripped 1 base from V and 4 bases from J, with 7 bases between. The germline gives CDR1 MGHRA, CDR2 YSYEKL. Written as DNA, the CDR3 is TGCGCCAGCAGCCAAGTCCTGTCCACTGAAGCTTTCTTT. The encoded protein is CASSQVLSTEAFF.

In its sample, this clonotype was seen many times. The chain joins TRBV12-3 or TRBV12-4 to TRBJ2-6, with TRBD2 as a possible D gene (5 bases). This CDR3 has 15 amino acids. V was pared by 7 bases and J by 6 bases, with 16 bases between. The CDR3 nucleotides read TGTGCCAGCACCCCGTTCCTACTAGAGGCCAACGTCCTGACTTTC. Translated: CASTPFLLEANVLTF.

There are a few counts of this clonotype. The V gene is TRBV5-5, the J gene TRBJ1-1; 7 positions agree with TRBD1. The germline CDR1 and CDR2 sequences are SGHKS and YYEKEE (reference sequence). This CDR3 is 14 amino acids long. V dropped 3 bases and J dropped 6; count of bases not matched to a gene: 8. Here the CDR3 reads CASSYRGGGAEAFF. The CDR3 coding sequence is TGTGCCAGCAGCTACAGGGGTGGTGGCGCTGAAGCTTTCTTT.

This clonotype was seen more than once but under ten times. This sequence joins TRBV5-1 and TRBJ2-2; D gene uncertain. With 1 base removed from V and 8 bases from J, the gap between germline ends came to 6 bases. Germline V gene lookup returns CDR1 SGHRS and CDR2 YFSETQ. This CDR3 contains 12 residues. This CDR3 is CASSLTSGELFF. DNA of the CDR3: TGCGCCAGCAGCTTGACGTCTGGGGAGCTGTTTTTT.

The gene calls are TRBV19 and TRBJ1-5; D may be TRBD1 (5 bases). CDR1 is LNHDA and CDR2 is SQIVND in the germline V gene (reference sequence). The CDR3 loop spans 13 amino acids. Trimming removed 6 bases from V and 4 bases from J, with 10 bases in between. CDR3 amino acids: CASSKDKNQPQHF. The CDR3 DNA follows: TGTGCCAGTAGCAAGGACAAGAATCAGCCCCAGCATTTT.

This clonotype has a single count. The V call is TRBV7-8, the J call TRBJ1-1; D unclear. Germline V lookup: CDR1 SGHVS, CDR2 FQNEAQ. CDR3 length: 13 amino acids. Between the trimmed V and J ends, which lost 5 bases and 5 bases, there was a span of 12 bases. DNA for the CDR3: TGTGCCAGCAGCCGTAGTACCGGAACTGAAGCTTTCTTT. Protein sequence: CASSRSTGTEAFF. The entire variable domain, with the rest obtained from reference TRBV7-8 and TRBJ1-1, is as follows: GAGVSQSPRYKVAKRGQDVALRCDPISGHVSLFWYQQALGQGPEFLTYFQNEAQLDKSGLPSDRFFAERPEGSVSTLKIQRTQQEDSAVYLCASSRSTGTEAFFGQGTRLTVV.

Note on this clonotype: Germline and junction disagree at one end, which may indicate a read error. This rearrangement joins TRBV4-3 to TRBJ2-7; D possibly corresponds to TRBD1 (5 bases). CDR3 length: 14 residues. From germline, CDR1 is LGHNA and CDR2 YSLEER. The CDR3 reads CASRQGVSSYEQYF. For the CDR3, the DNA is TGCGCCAGCAGACAAGGGGTTAGCTCCTACGAGCAGTACTTC.

The V gene is TRBV25-1, the J gene TRBJ1-2; maybe TRBD1 (6 bases). CDR1 MGHDK and CDR2 SYGVNS come from the germline V gene. The V and J ends lost 6 bases and 4 bases respectively, with 30 bases between them. The CDR3 runs to 19 residues. CDR3: CASSARGLQDCLEAYGYTF. CDR3 coding DNA: TGTGCCAGCAGCGCCAGGGGCCTCCAGGACTGCCTGGAGGCCTATGGCTACACCTTC.

Many counts were recorded for this clonotype. This chain connects TRBV12-3 or TRBV12-4 to TRBJ1-1, with TRBD1 matching 7 bases. V dropped 6 bases and J dropped 4; count of bases not matched to a gene: 5. The CDR3 runs 13 residues. The CDR3 bases are TGTGCCAGCAGACCCCAGGGGGGCACTGAAGCTTTCTTT. Its translation is CASRPQGGTEAFF.

The J gene is TRBJ1-5, the V gene TRBV10-2; TRBD1 is a possible D gene (6 bases). CDR3 size: 14 residues. CDR1 and CDR2 from the germline V gene are WSHSY and SAAADI. V gave up 4 bases and J gave up 6 bases, with 13 bases separating them. CDR3 sequence reads: CASSVAGGFQPQHF. In DNA, the CDR3 is TGCGCCAGCAGTGTAGCGGGGGGCTTTCAGCCCCAGCATTTT.